The 23 T cell receptor beta chains presented below share a single source sample, sequenced in a study of blood T cell repertoires in COVID-19. Measured with immunoSEQ multiplex PCR; TCRdb has only the in-frame clones, and not every one. The repertoire holds about 320,000 clones, with more than 90% as singletons. The sequencing sample was made of PBMCs or T cells enriched from blood (not recorded which). The receptors were gathered from a woman aged 25 to 45 who had been exposed to COVID-19.

CDR3 bases: TGCGCCAGCAGCCAATTAGCGGGGGGGCAAAAGACCCAGTACTTC. Protein: CASSQLAGGQKTQYF. The rearrangement joins TRBV4-1 to TRBJ2-5, with 11 bases lining up with TRBD2. The ends lost 2 bases at V and 6 bases at J; junction bases unmatched: 5. The CDR3 consists of 15 residues. Germline CDR1 MGHRA, CDR2 YSYEKL.

The rearrangement joins TRBV29-1 to TRBJ1-2, with D maybe TRBD1 (5 bases). Between the trimmed V and J ends, which lost 3 bases and 3 bases, there was a span of 8 bases. This CDR3 has 12 residues. CDR1 and CDR2 from the germline V gene are SQVTM and ANQGSEA. For the CDR3, the DNA is TGCAGCGTTGATGCAGGGCACTATGGCTACACCTTC. Protein sequence: CSVDAGHYGYTF.

V is TRBV7-2 and J is TRBJ1-1; tentatively, D is TRBD1 (6 bases). Germline-derived CDR1 and CDR2 are SGHTA and FQGNSA. V was pared by 5 bases and J by 4 bases, with 11 bases between. The CDR3 covers 13 residues. The CDR3: CASSPMTGTEAFF. CDR3 coding DNA: TGTGCCAGCAGCCCAATGACAGGCACTGAAGCTTTCTTT.

Note on this clone: This specimen includes other DNA sequences encoding the same CDR3. In DNA, the CDR3 is TGTGCCACCAGCAGAGATAGGGGGCCCTACGAGCAGTACTTC. Translating it yields CATSRDRGPYEQYF. J is TRBJ2-7 and V is TRBV15, with TRBD1 matching over 7 bases. V lost 0 bases to trimming and J lost 2 bases; unmatched junction nucleotides: 1. CDR1 is LNHNV, CDR2 YYDKDF, per germline (reference sequence). The CDR3 has 14 residues.

This clone has more than one count but fewer than ten. J is TRBJ2-5 and V is TRBV5-4; 8 bases are shared with TRBD2. Losses at the gene ends were 4 bases for V and 5 bases for J; bases not matched to a gene: 13. Germline assignment: CDR1 SGHNT and CDR2 YYREEE (reference sequence). This CDR3 contains 16 residues. CDR3 DNA sequence: TGTGCCAGCAGCCCGGGGGGGACTAGGAGTAGGGAGACCCAGTACTTC. Its translation is CASSPGGTRSRETQYF.

J is TRBJ2-7 and V is TRBV2, with D uncertain. Between the trimmed V and J ends, which lost 2 bases and 0 bases, there was a span of 8 bases. The CDR3 extends over 14 amino acids. CDR1 and CDR2 from the germline V gene are SNHLY and FYNNEI. The CDR3 coding sequence is TGTGCCAGCAGTGAACAGGTTAGCTCCTACGAGCAGTACTTC. Amino acids: CASSEQVSSYEQYF.

The rearrangement uses TRBV7-8 and TRBJ2-7, with D perhaps TRBD2 (5 bases). The CDR3 extends over 20 amino acids. The V end was cut by 5 bases, the J end by 0 bases, with 29 bases between. Germline loops: CDR1 SGHVS, CDR2 FQNEAQ. The CDR3 DNA reads as TGTGCCAGCAGCCCTTCCAACTTAAACAGCCAACTAGACCTCTCCTACGAGCAGTACTTC. Translated: CASSPSNLNSQLDLSYEQYF. The full variable domain, its missing parts supplied by reference TRBV7-8 and TRBJ2-7, is GAGVSQSPRYKVAKRGQDVALRCDPISGHVSLFWYQQALGQGPEFLTYFQNEAQLDKSGLPSDRFFAERPEGSVSTLKIQRTQQEDSAVYLCASSPSNLNSQLDLSYEQYFGPGTRLTVT.

The chain carries TRBV7-6 and TRBJ1-6; no reliable D call. V lost 5 bases to trimming and J lost 8 bases, with 16 bases between them. CDR3 size: 15 residues. Germline V gene sequence: CDR1 SGHVS, CDR2 FNYEAQ. The CDR3: CASSPSERSDSPLHF. In DNA form, the CDR3 reads TGTGCCAGCAGCCCCAGTGAGCGTTCGGATTCACCCCTCCACTTT.

This clone was observed a few times. The CDR3 nucleotides are TGTGCCAGCAGCTTAGGCGGGGGGGCCTACAATGAGCAGTTCTTC. Amino acid sequence: CASSLGGGAYNEQFF. V gene TRBV7-2 combines with J gene TRBJ2-1; 9 nucleotides line up with TRBD2. Trimming took 1 base from V and 2 from J; bases not matched to a gene: 0. The germline V gene encodes CDR1 SGHTA and CDR2 FQGNSA. There are 15 residues in the CDR3.

This rearrangement joins TRBV30 to TRBJ2-5; D gene uncertain. The germline V gene encodes CDR1 GTSNPN and CDR2 SVGIG (reference sequence). Trimming took 0 bases from V and 7 from J, leaving 9 bases between them. The CDR3 runs to 12 residues. The CDR3 is CAWSVTPGTQYF. The CDR3 DNA is TGTGCCTGGAGTGTTACGCCGGGGACCCAGTACTTC.

The V and J genes are TRBV11-2 and TRBJ2-5; D is undetermined. The CDR3 consists of 14 residues. The V end was cut by 6 bases, the J end by 3 bases, with 14 bases between. Germline V gene sequence: CDR1 SGHAT, CDR2 FQNNGV. The CDR3 sequence is CASRPILRKETQYF. The CDR3 DNA reads as TGTGCCAGCAGGCCCATCTTGCGGAAAGAGACCCAGTACTTC.

The genes are TRBV7-2 and TRBJ2-5; 12 bases agree with TRBD2. Per germline, CDR1 SGHTA and CDR2 FQGNSA. J lost 6 bases, V lost 1 base, and 9 bases had no gene match. This CDR3 contains 17 residues. In DNA form, the CDR3 reads TGTGCCAGCAGCTTAGGCCTAGCGGGGGGGCGGAGTAAGACCCAGTACTTC. This encodes CASSLGLAGGRSKTQYF.

The CDR3 DNA reads as TGTGCCAGCAGCCGGGGGACAGGCTTATCAGATACGCAGTATTTT. Translation: CASSRGTGLSDTQYF. The chain employs TRBV27 and TRBJ2-3, with 8 bases lining up with TRBD1. Germline V gives CDR1 MNHEY, CDR2 SMNVEV (reference sequence). V shed 6 bases, J shed 4 bases, and the junction held 9 bases outside the gene matches. The length of the CDR3 is 15 residues.

J is TRBJ2-7 and V is TRBV7-8, with unresolved D. This CDR3 region has 12 residues. Germline V gene lookup returns CDR1 SGHVS and CDR2 FQNEAQ. Trimming left V 3 bases short and J 3 bases short, with 6 bases between. The CDR3 here is CASSFPNYEQYF. The CDR3 coding sequence is TGTGCCAGCAGCTTTCCCAACTACGAGCAGTACTTC.

This rearrangement joins TRBV10-3 to TRBJ2-3; perhaps TRBD2 as D (6 bases). CDR3 length: 17 amino acids. Deletions cut 4 bases from V and 0 bases from J, with 17 bases between. CDR1 is ENHRY and CDR2 is SYGVKD in the germline V gene. The chain's CDR3 is CAISGPPGGASTDTQYF. In nucleotides, the CDR3 is TGTGCCATCAGTGGCCCCCCAGGCGGGGCTAGCACAGATACGCAGTATTTT.

V is TRBV7-9 and J is TRBJ2-3; possibly TRBD2 for D (6 bases). V lost 0 bases, J lost 2 bases, and 18 bases lay in between. The CDR3 spans 18 residues. CDR1 SEHNR and CDR2 FQNEAQ come from the germline V gene (reference sequence). This CDR3 reads CASSLAWGEHKNTDTQYF. In DNA, the CDR3 is TGTGCCAGCAGCTTAGCCTGGGGGGAACACAAAAACACAGATACGCAGTATTTT.

The rearrangement uses TRBV18 and TRBJ1-2; D remains unclear. Germline V gene sequence: CDR1 KGHSH, CDR2 LQKENI. CDR3 length: 14 residues. Trimming left V 6 bases short and J 4 bases short, with 15 bases between. CDR3 DNA: TGTGCCAGCTCGGAGGCAGCTGTTTCCTATGGCTACACCTTC. Translation: CASSEAAVSYGYTF. Looking up the rest from reference TRBV18 and TRBJ1-2 gives the full variable domain: NAGVMQNPRHLVRRRGQEARLRCSPMKGHSHVYWYRQLPEEGLKFMVYLQKENIIDESGMPKERFSAEFPKEGPSILRIQQVVRGDSAAYFCASSEAAVSYGYTFGSGTRLTVV.

This rearrangement joins TRBV4-1 to TRBJ1-2; D is unresolved. Germline CDR1 is MGHRA and CDR2 is YSYEKL. V lost 1 base and J lost 4, with 16 bases in between. The CDR3 runs 16 residues. The CDR3 DNA is TGCGCCAGCAGCCAAGCAGTTTCAGGTACCCTCTATGGCTACACCTTC. Translated: CASSQAVSGTLYGYTF.

This clone showed up just once. The V call is TRBV3-1 (or the pseudogene TRBV3-2), the J call TRBJ1-3; D is undetermined. The CDR3 length is 15 residues. The V end lost 5 bases, the J end lost 1 base, and 12 bases lay between the germline ends. The V gene's germline CDR1 is LGHDT and CDR2 YNNKEL (reference sequence). CDR3 in amino acids: CASSEGSRSGNTIYF. CDR3 coding DNA: TGTGCCAGCAGCGAAGGGTCCAGGTCTGGAAACACCATATATTTT.

The rearrangement joins TRBV7-2 to TRBJ2-1, with D perhaps TRBD1 (6 bases). CDR3 size: 15 residues. Looked up from germline, CDR1 is SGHTA and CDR2 is FQGNSA. V lost 5 bases to trimming and J lost 1 base, with 12 bases between them. CDR3 sequence reads: CASSTIQGSYNEQFF. The CDR3 DNA sequence: TGTGCCAGCAGCACCATACAGGGATCCTACAATGAGCAGTTCTTC.

This clone occurred a few times. The same CDR3 is also encoded by other DNA sequences in this sample. The genes are TRBV5-1 and TRBJ2-5, with 8 bases identical to TRBD2. CDR1 is SGHRS, CDR2 YFSETQ, per germline. Trimming at V came to 0 bases and at J to 3 bases, leaving 4 bases not matched to a gene. The CDR3 consists of 15 residues. The CDR3 sequence: CASSLAGTSEETQYF. The CDR3 DNA reads as TGCGCCAGCAGCTTGGCCGGGACTAGTGAAGAGACCCAGTACTTC.

The gene calls are TRBV10-3 and TRBJ1-3; 11 bases fit TRBD1. Germline V lookup: CDR1 ENHRY, CDR2 SYGVKD. With V trimmed by 4 bases and J by 3 bases, 5 bases remained unmatched. This CDR3 has 16 amino acids. DNA for the CDR3: TGTGCCATCAGTGGCGGGGACAGGGGGAATGGAAACACCATATATTTT. Protein: CAISGGDRGNGNTIYF.

CDR3 protein: CASSSGTANTEAFF. The CDR3 DNA reads TGCGCCAGCAGCTCGGGGACAGCTAACACTGAAGCTTTCTTT. This rearrangement joins TRBV5-1 to TRBJ1-1; 7 positions agree with TRBD1. In germline, CDR1 is SGHRS, CDR2 YFSETQ. V shed 3 bases and J 2 bases; nucleotides not matched to a gene: 4. The CDR3 is made up of 14 amino acids.